This T cell receptor beta chain comes out of a study of human thymus T cells. To note about this clone: Antigen: not known.

Overall study results and limits: V and J genes seemed to be used with bias in thymic and blood repertoires.

Germline assignment: CDR1 MNHNY and CDR2 SVGAGI (reference sequence). This CDR3 is built from 15 residues. Trimming took 5 bases from V and 8 from J; bases not matched to a gene: 7. Here immunoSEQ multiplex PCR was the method, and the copy in TCRdb shows in-frame clones only, minus some. The sample consists of about 46,000 clones, just under 95% of them appearing once. The source is a girl under three years old with a congenital heart defect but otherwise immunologically healthy. V is TRBV6-6 and J is TRBJ2-2; 11 nucleotides agree with TRBD2. Sequenced: blood. The CDR3 coding sequence is TGTGCCAGCAGTCCCCTACCTAGCGGGAGGGGGGAGCTGTTTTTT. Translating gives CASSPLPSGRGELFF.